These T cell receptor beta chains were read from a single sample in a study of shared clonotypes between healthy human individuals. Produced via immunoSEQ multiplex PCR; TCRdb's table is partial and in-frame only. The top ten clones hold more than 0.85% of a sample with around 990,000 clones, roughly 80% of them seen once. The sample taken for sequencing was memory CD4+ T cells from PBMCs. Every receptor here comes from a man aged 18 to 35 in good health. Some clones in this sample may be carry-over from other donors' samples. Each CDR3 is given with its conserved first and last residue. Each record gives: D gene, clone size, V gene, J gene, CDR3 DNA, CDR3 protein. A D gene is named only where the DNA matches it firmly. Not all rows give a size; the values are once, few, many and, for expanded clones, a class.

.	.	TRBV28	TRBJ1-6	TGTGCCAGCAGTTATACGGGGAATGCGGATTCACCCCTCCACTTT	CASSYTGNADSPLHF
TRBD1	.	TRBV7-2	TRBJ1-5	TGTGCCAGCAGCTTGGAGGGGGCTGTCAATCAGCCCCAGCATTTT	CASSLEGAVNQPQHF
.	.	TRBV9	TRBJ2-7	TGTGCCAGCAGCGTGTCTAGCGGAGGGGGGTCCTACGAGCAGTACTTC	CASSVSSGGGSYEQYF
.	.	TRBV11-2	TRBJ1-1	TGTGCCAGCAGCTTAGATCTTGCAGGGAGTCCTGAAGCTTTCTTT	CASSLDLAGSPEAFF
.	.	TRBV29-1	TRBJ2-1	TGCAGCGTTGGGTCAGAGAAATACAATGAGCAGTTCTTC	CSVGSEKYNEQFF
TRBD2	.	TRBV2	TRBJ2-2	TGTGCCAGCAGTGTTCTAGCGGGAGTGGGCGCCGGGGAGCTGTTTTTT	CASSVLAGVGAGELFF
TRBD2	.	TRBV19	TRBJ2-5	TGTGCCAGTAGTACAGGGCTAGCGGGAGGCAAAGAGACCCAGTACTTC	CASSTGLAGGKETQYF
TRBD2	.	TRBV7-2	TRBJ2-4	TGTGCCAGCAGCTTAGAAGCGACTAGCGTAGAAAACATTCAGTACTTC	CASSLEATSVENIQYF
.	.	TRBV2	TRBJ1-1	TGTGCCAGCAGTGAACAGGCTAACACTGAAGCTTTCTTT	CASSEQANTEAFF
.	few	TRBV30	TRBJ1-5	TGTGCCTGGAGTGAAACAGCCAGCAATCAGCCCCAGCATTTT	CAWSETASNQPQHF
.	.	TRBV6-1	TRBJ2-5	TGTGCCAGCAGCGCGACACGCGGAGAGACCCAGTACTTC	CASSATRGETQYF
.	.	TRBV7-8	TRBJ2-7	TGTGCCAGCAGCCAGACACCGTACCCCTACGAGCAGTACTTC	CASSQTPYPYEQYF
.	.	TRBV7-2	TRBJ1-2	TGTGCCAGCAGCTTAGCATTTTCACTATATGGCTACACCTTC	CASSLAFSLYGYTF
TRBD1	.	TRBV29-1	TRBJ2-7	TGCAGCGTACCGGGACAGGGGAACTCCTACGAGCAGTACTTC	CSVPGQGNSYEQYF
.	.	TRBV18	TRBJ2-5	TGTGCCAGCTCACCTCCCAGGCCCCCCGAGACCCAGTACTTC	CASSPPRPPETQYF
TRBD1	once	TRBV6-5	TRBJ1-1	TGTGCCAGCAGCCGGGACAGCATGAACACTGAAGCTTTCTTT	CASSRDSMNTEAFF
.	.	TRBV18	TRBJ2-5	TGTGCCAGCTCACCGGTAGGACGGGAGTCGCCAGAGACCCAGTACTTC	CASSPVGRESPETQYF
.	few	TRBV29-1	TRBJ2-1	TGCAGCGTTGGCCGAGGGGTTAATGAGCAGTTCTTC	CSVGRGVNEQFF
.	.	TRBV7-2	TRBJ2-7	TGTGCCAGCAGCTTATTAATGGGATCGGGGGAGCAGTACTTC	CASSLLMGSGEQYF
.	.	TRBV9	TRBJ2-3	TGTGCCAGCAGCCAGGTTGGAGGGGACACAGATACGCAGTATTTT	CASSQVGGDTDTQYF
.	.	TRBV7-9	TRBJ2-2	TGTGCCAGCAGCGCTGGCTCAGGGGAGTACCCCGGGGAGCTGTTTTTT	CASSAGSGEYPGELFF
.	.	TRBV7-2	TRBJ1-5	TGTGCCAGCAGCTTTACAGGGTCTCAGCCCCAGCATTTT	CASSFTGSQPQHF
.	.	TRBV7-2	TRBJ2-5	TGTGCCAGCAGCTTAGCGCGAGGGTCAGAGACCCAGTACTTC	CASSLARGSETQYF
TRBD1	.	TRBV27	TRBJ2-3	TGTGCCAGCAGTCCCTCTCGAAGGGGGCGTTCAGATACGCAGTATTTT	CASSPSRRGRSDTQYF
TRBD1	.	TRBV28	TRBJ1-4	TGTGCCAGCAGTCCTGGGACAGGGACTAATGAAAAACTGTTTTTT	CASSPGTGTNEKLFF
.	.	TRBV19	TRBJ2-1	TGTGCCAGTATTGTGAGTCGGGGGTACAATGAGCAGTTCTTC	CASIVSRGYNEQFF
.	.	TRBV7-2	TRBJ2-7	TGTGCCAGCAGCTTAATGAGTGCCGACCTCTCCTACGAGCAGTACTTC	CASSLMSADLSYEQYF
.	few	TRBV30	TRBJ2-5	TGTGCCTGGACGAGACAGGTGGAGACCCAGTACTTC	CAWTRQVETQYF
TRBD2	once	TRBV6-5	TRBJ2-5	TGTGCCAGCATCCAAGCGGGGACAGAGACCCAGTACTTC	CASIQAGTETQYF
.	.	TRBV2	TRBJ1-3	TGTGCCAGCAGTGTACCCGCCGGGCCCTCTGGAAACACCATATATTTT	CASSVPAGPSGNTIYF
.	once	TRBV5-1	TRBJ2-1	TGCGCCAGCAGCTTAGATCCCGCTCGGAGCGCTGAGCAGTTCTTC	CASSLDPARSAEQFF
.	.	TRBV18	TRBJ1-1	TGTGCCAGCTCAATGACATCATACACTGAAGCTTTCTTT	CASSMTSYTEAFF
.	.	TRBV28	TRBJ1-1	TGTGCCAGCACGGAGTCGAACACTGAAGCTTTCTTT	CASTESNTEAFF
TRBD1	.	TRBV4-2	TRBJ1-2	TGTGCCAGCAGCCAAGAAACCGGGACAGGGGGGGAGAATGGCTACACCTTC	CASSQETGTGGENGYTF
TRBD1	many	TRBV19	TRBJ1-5	TGTGCCAGTAGATGGGACAGGGGGGAGCAGCCCCAGCATTTT	CASRWDRGEQPQHF
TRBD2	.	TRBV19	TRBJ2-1	TGTGCCAGTAGTATTTATGGGACTAGCGGGAGCTTAGGGCAGTTCTTC	CASSIYGTSGSLGQFF
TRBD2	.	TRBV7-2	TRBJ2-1	TGTGCCAGCAGCTCTCCCAGGAGACTAGCCGGCGAGCAGTTCTTC	CASSSPRRLAGEQFF
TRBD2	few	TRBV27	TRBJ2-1	TGTGCCAGCCCCGGGACTAGCAATGAGCAGTTCTTC	CASPGTSNEQFF
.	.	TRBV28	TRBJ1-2	TGTGCCAGCAGGAGTGGCAGGGCCTATGGCTACACCTTC	CASRSGRAYGYTF
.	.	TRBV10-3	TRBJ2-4	TGTGCCACCAGGGCCGGTCTAGCCAAAAACATTCAGTACTTC	CATRAGLAKNIQYF
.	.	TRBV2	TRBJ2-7	TGTGCCAGCAGTTTCGGAGCGGACGAGCAGTACTTC	CASSFGADEQYF
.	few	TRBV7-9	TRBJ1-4	TGTGCCAGCAGCCCCTCCGGGGAAAAACTGTTTTTT	CASSPSGEKLFF
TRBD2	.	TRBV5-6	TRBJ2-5	TGTGCCAGCAGCCTGGGACTAGGGTCTATTAAAGAGACCCAGTACTTC	CASSLGLGSIKETQYF
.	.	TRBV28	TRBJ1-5	TGTGCCAGCAGAGAGGGCGGTCAGCCCCAGCATTTT	CASREGGQPQHF
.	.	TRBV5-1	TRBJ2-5	TGCGCCAGCAGCTTTTCGGGGTCAGTAGAAGAGACCCAGTACTTC	CASSFSGSVEETQYF
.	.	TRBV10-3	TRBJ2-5	TGTGCCATCAGTGAGGGCGGACAGTCACGAGAGACCCAGTACTTC	CAISEGGQSRETQYF
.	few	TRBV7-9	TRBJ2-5	TGTGCCAGCAGCTCCCTGTCAGGACAAGAGACCCAGTACTTC	CASSSLSGQETQYF
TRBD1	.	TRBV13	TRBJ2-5	TGTGCCAGCAGCTTAGGGACAGGGAGCCGAGAGACCCAGTACTTC	CASSLGTGSRETQYF
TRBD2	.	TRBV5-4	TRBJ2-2	TGTGCCAGCAGCTTGGTGCGGGGGGCGAACACCGGGGAGCTGTTTTTT	CASSLVRGANTGELFF
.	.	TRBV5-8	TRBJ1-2	TGTGCCAGCAGCTTTAGGGGCATCTATGGCTACACCTTC	CASSFRGIYGYTF
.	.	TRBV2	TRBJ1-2	TGTGCCAGCAGTGAAGCGAAACAGGTGACGGCCGGCTACACCTTC	CASSEAKQVTAGYTF
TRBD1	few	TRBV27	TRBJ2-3	TGTGCCAGCATCAAACTGGGACAGGGGAAAGATACGCAGTATTTT	CASIKLGQGKDTQYF
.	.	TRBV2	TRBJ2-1	TGTGCCAGCAGTGAGAATGGGGTCGGCGAGCAGTTCTTC	CASSENGVGEQFF